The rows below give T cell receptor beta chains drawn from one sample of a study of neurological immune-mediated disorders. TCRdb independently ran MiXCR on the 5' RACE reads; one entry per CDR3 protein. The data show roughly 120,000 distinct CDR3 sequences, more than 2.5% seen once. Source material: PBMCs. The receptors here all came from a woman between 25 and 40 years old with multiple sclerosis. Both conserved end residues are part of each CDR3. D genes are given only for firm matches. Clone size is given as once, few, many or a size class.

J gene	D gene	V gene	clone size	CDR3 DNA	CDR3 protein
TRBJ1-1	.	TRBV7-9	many	TGTGCCAGCAGCTCCCCGGAAGTGCACACTGAAGCTTTCTTT	CASSSPEVHTEAFF
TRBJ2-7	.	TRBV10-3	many	TGTGCCATCAGTGCCGGGACAATCTACGAGCAGTACTTC	CAISAGTIYEQYF
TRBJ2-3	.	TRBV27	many	TGTGCCAGCAGTTTATGGCAGGGTGTAGATACGCAGTATTTT	CASSLWQGVDTQYF
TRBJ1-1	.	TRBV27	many	TGTGCCAGCAGTTCGACGGGACGGATGAACACTGAAGCTTTCTTT	CASSSTGRMNTEAFF
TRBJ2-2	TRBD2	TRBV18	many	TGTGCCAGCTCACCACTCGCGGGAGACACCGGGGAGCTGTTTTTT	CASSPLAGDTGELFF
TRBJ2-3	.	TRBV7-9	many	TGTGCCAGCAGCTTTAGGTCGCCTAGCACAGATACGCAGTATTTT	CASSFRSPSTDTQYF
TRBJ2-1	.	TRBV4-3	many	TGCGCCAGTTCTAGGGACGGATATGAGCAGTTCTTC	CASSRDGYEQFF
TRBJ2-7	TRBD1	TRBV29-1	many	TGCAGCGTTGCCGGACAGGGGGCATGGTCCTACGAGCAGTACTTC	CSVAGQGAWSYEQYF
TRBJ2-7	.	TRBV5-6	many	TGTGCCAGCAGCCCCCCCGACGTGTACGAGCAGTACTTC	CASSPPDVYEQYF
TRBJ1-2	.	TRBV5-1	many	TGCGCCAGCAGCCCCGGTTTAGGGAACTATGGCTACACCTTC	CASSPGLGNYGYTF
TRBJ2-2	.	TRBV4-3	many	TGCGCCAGCAGCCAAGATCTCCATCTTGAGGGAACCGGGGAGCTGTTTTTT	CASSQDLHLEGTGELFF
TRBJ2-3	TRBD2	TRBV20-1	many	TGCAGTTTCGGGACTAGCGGGGGCACAGATACGCAGTATTTT	CSFGTSGGTDTQYF
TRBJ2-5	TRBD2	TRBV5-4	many	TGTGCCAGCAGCTTGGGCGGGGGGACAGAGACCCAGTACTTC	CASSLGGGTETQYF
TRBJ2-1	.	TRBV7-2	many	TGTGCCAGCGGCCCCACAGGCAATGAGCAGTTCTTC	CASGPTGNEQFF
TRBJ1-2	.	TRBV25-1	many	TGTGCCAGCAGTGAATTGAAGACAGGCAGGGGCGGCTACACCTTC	CASSELKTGRGGYTF
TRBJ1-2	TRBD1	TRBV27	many	TGTGCCAGCAGTTGGGGACAGGGAGGCTATGGCTACACCTTC	CASSWGQGGYGYTF
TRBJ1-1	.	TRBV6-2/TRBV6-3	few	TGTGCCAGCAAACAGGAGGCAGTGAACACTGAAGCTTTCTTT	CASKQEAVNTEAFF
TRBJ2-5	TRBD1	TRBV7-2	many	TGTGCCAGCAGCCGAATACAGGGGACGTGGGAGACCCAGTACTTC	CASSRIQGTWETQYF
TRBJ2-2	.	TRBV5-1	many	TGCGCCAGCAATCCAGCGGCGGCCGGGGAGCTGTTTTTT	CASNPAAAGELFF
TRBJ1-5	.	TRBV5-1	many	TGCGCCAGCAGCTTGGGCAGTTCGAATCAGCCCCAGCATTTT	CASSLGSSNQPQHF
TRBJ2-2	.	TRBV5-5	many	TGTGCCAGCAGCTTGTTGGGGGGCGTGGACGGGGAGCTGTTTTTT	CASSLLGGVDGELFF
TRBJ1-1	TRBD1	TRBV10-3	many	TGTGCCACCGGTCGCGCCAGGGGGATGAACACTGAAGCTTTCTTT	CATGRARGMNTEAFF
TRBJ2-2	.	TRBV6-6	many	TGTGCCAGCAGTTCACGCGGGGTGGGGAACACCGGGGAGCTGTTTTTT	CASSSRGVGNTGELFF
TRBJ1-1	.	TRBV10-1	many	TGCGCCAGCAGTGAGTATATGGGCATGAACACTGAAGCTTTCTTT	CASSEYMGMNTEAFF
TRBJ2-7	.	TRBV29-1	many	TGCAGCGTTGAAGAGAACCGGGGGCGCGGCGAGCAGTACTTC	CSVEENRGRGEQYF